Below, one TCR beta chain is given with its context. The repertoire was sequenced with immunoSEQ multiplex PCR; TCRdb's copy has only in-frame clones and lacks some. The data contain a few hundred thousand clones, around 90% of them singletons. The source of the sample is a study of blood T cell repertoires in COVID-19. Across the study: Italy, Spain and the United States were the sources of the convalescent and acute COVID-19 samples.

Sample: peripheral blood. This TCR derives from a woman in her fifties or sixties with COVID-19, enrolled during active disease.

CDR3 DNA: TGCGCCAGCAGCCGCTTGCCGGGACAGGGGGGCCAGCCCCAGCATTTT. Protein sequence: CASSRLPGQGGQPQHF. This chain uses TRBV4-1 with TRBJ1-5; 11 bases fit TRBD1. This CDR3 comprises 16 residues. The V and J ends lost 4 bases and 7 bases, in that order; junction bases with no gene match: 9. Germline V gene sequence: CDR1 MGHRA, CDR2 YSYEKL.